One sample yielded the 20 T cell receptor beta chains listed below, sequenced in a study of radiation and T cells in renal cell carcinoma. The time point is: blood 4 weeks post-SBRT, at nephrectomy. The treatment: 15 Gy SBRT to primary tumor, nephrectomy 4 weeks later. Some clones are missing from TCRdb's copy, which holds only in-frame ones; the method was immunoSEQ multiplex PCR. Of 150,000 or so clones listed, about nine tenths are singletons. The material sequenced was blood, taken from a patient whose treatment included radiotherapy and nephrectomy. Receptors originate from a woman in her fifties or sixties with renal cell carcinoma.

CDR3 sequence: CASSKGQGNTGELFF. CDR3 coding DNA: TGTGCCAGTAGTAAGGGACAGGGGAACACCGGGGAGCTGTTTTTT. V and J are TRBV19 and TRBJ2-2; 9 bases are shared with TRBD1. CDR3 length: 15 amino acids. V lost 4 bases and J lost 1; bases outside the gene matches: 1. Per the germline V gene, CDR1 is LNHDA and CDR2 is SQIVND (reference sequence). The whole variable domain, filled in from reference TRBV19 and TRBJ2-2, reads DGGITQSPKYLFRKEGQNVTLSCEQNLNHDAMYWYRQDPGQGLRLIYYSQIVNDFQKGDIAEGYSVSREKKESFPLTVTSAQKNPTAFYLCASSKGQGNTGELFFGEGSRLTVL.

The chain joins TRBV19 to TRBJ2-5; no reliable D call. Deletions cut 6 bases from V and 2 bases from J, with 4 bases between. CDR1 LNHDA and CDR2 SQIVND come from the germline V gene (reference sequence). The CDR3 has 11 amino acids. The CDR3 region has the DNA TGTGCCAGTAGGTCGCAAGAGACCCAGTACTTC. Amino acid sequence: CASRSQETQYF.

The chain has TRBV5-4 and TRBJ1-6, with 8 nucleotides matching TRBD1. The trim removed 4 bases at V and 9 bases at J, leaving 6 bases unmatched. The CDR3 spans 14 residues. CDR1 is SGHNT and CDR2 is YYREEE in the germline V gene (reference sequence). DNA of the CDR3: TGTGCCAGCAGCCCGACAGGGGTGGGTTCACCCCTCCACTTT. It yields the protein CASSPTGVGSPLHF.

This clone came up once. This chain connects TRBV18 to TRBJ1-4; D gene uncertain. The germline gives CDR1 KGHSH, CDR2 LQKENI. The CDR3 covers 14 residues. Trimming cost V 1 base and J 7 bases, with 10 bases left between them. The CDR3 protein is CASSPQASSEKLFF. The CDR3 region has the DNA TGTGCCAGCTCACCACAGGCCAGTTCTGAAAAACTGTTTTTT.

V is TRBV2 and J is TRBJ1-1; 7 bases align to TRBD1. Germline lookup yields CDR1 SNHLY and CDR2 FYNNEI. This CDR3 has 15 residues. V lost 6 bases and J lost 6; bases outside the gene matches: 13. This CDR3 is CASRREQGTRAEAFF. The CDR3 bases are TGTGCCAGCAGAAGGGAACAGGGGACGAGGGCTGAAGCTTTCTTT.

The V and J genes are TRBV4-1 and TRBJ2-2; 10 nucleotides match TRBD1. Germline lookup yields CDR1 MGHRA and CDR2 YSYEKL. The CDR3 has 17 residues. The junction had 6 bases not matched to a gene; V was cut back by 1 base and J by 4 bases. Here the CDR3 DNA reads TGCGCCAGCAGCCAAGGACAGGGGGCCAATCCCACCGGGGAGCTGTTTTTT. This codes for CASSQGQGANPTGELFF.

J is TRBJ2-5 and V is TRBV7-9; a possible D gene is TRBD1 (7 bases). Matching the DNA end better, TRBJ2-7 makes the J call doubtful. Germline V lookup: CDR1 SEHNR, CDR2 FQNEAQ (reference sequence). The CDR3 loop spans 17 amino acids. CDR3 nucleotides: TGTGCCAGCAGCGGAGGGACAGCCTTCCAAACCAACTACGAGCAGTACTTC. Protein: CASSGGTAFQTNYEQYF.

This clone has a single count. The chain joins TRBV6-5 to TRBJ1-2; 11 positions match TRBD1. V was clipped by 6 bases and J by 8 bases; unmatched bases: 11. This CDR3 spans 15 amino acids. The germline gives CDR1 MNHEY, CDR2 SVGAGI. The CDR3 protein is CASRPGGTGGWGYTF. In DNA form, the CDR3 reads TGTGCCAGCAGACCCGGCGGGACAGGGGGTTGGGGCTACACCTTC.

The chain uses TRBV10-3 and TRBJ2-1; 8 bases fit TRBD2. The CDR3 loop spans 16 amino acids. Germline V gene data show CDR1 as ENHRY and CDR2 as SYGVKD. The V gene end was trimmed by 6 bases and the J gene end by 0 bases; junction bases not matched to a gene: 7. CDR3 coding DNA: TGTGCCATCAGCGATAGCGGGGTGAGCTCCTACAATGAGCAGTTCTTC. Translating gives CAISDSGVSSYNEQFF.

The genes are TRBV15 and TRBJ1-1; 10 positions match TRBD1. This CDR3 region has 15 residues. With 4 bases clipped from V and 5 bases from J, the junction kept 7 bases outside the gene matches. Germline V gives CDR1 LNHNV, CDR2 YYDKDF (reference sequence). The CDR3 DNA reads as TGTGCCACCAGCAAAGACAGGGGGCCGGGTACTGAAGCTTTCTTT. It specifies CATSKDRGPGTEAFF.

The genes are TRBV29-1 and TRBJ2-3; D gene unclear. Deletions cut 5 bases from V and 2 bases from J, with 11 bases between. The germline V gene encodes CDR1 SQVTM and CDR2 ANQGSEA. The CDR3 runs to 13 residues. CDR3 in DNA: TGCAGCGTTAATTGGCCGTACACAGATACGCAGTATTTT. Its protein is CSVNWPYTDTQYF.

The chain carries TRBV5-1 and TRBJ1-1; perhaps TRBD1 as D (6 bases). The CDR3 spans 15 residues. Germline assignment: CDR1 SGHRS and CDR2 YFSETQ. V dropped 4 bases and J dropped 3 bases, with 16 bases sitting between them. The CDR3 reads CASSVQGGSDTEAFF. The CDR3 nucleotides are TGCGCCAGCAGCGTCCAAGGGGGGAGTGACACTGAAGCTTTCTTT.

This clone was found once. The chain links TRBV11-2 to TRBJ1-6; D is perhaps TRBD1 (5 bases). Trimming pared 5 bases from V and 0 bases from J, leaving 17 bases between. CDR1 and CDR2 (germline): SGHAT, FQNNGV. There are 18 residues in the CDR3. The CDR3, as DNA: TGTGCCAGCAGCCCCGAATCCGGGGCGAGCTCCTATAATTCACCCCTCCACTTT. Translating gives CASSPESGASSYNSPLHF. The whole variable domain, remainder taken from reference TRBV11-2 and TRBJ1-6, is EAGVAQSPRYKIIEKRQSVAFWCNPISGHATLYWYQQILGQGPKLLIQFQNNGVVDDSQLPKDRFSAERLKGVDSTLKIQPAKLEDSAVYLCASSPESGASSYNSPLHFGNGTRLTVT.

Concerning this clone: Other DNA variants within this sample encode the same CDR3. This rearrangement joins TRBV5-6 to TRBJ2-7, with D possibly matching TRBD1 (5 bases). Trimming pared 1 base from V and 4 bases from J, leaving 6 bases between. The germline V gene encodes CDR1 SGHDT and CDR2 YYEEEE. The CDR3 is 12 residues long. The CDR3 reads CASSLSGYEQYF. The CDR3 bases are TGTGCCAGCAGCTTGTCAGGGTACGAGCAGTACTTC.

The genes are TRBV18 and TRBJ2-3; TRBD2 agrees at 8 bases. CDR3 length: 16 amino acids. Germline V gives CDR1 KGHSH, CDR2 LQKENI. V was clipped by 0 bases and J by 0 bases; unmatched bases: 2. DNA for the CDR3: TGTGCCAGCTCACCACCCGGGACTAGGAGCACAGATACGCAGTATTTT. Translation: CASSPPGTRSTDTQYF.

This rearrangement joins TRBV15 to TRBJ1-2, with 7 nucleotides matching TRBD1. Germline-derived CDR1 and CDR2 are LNHNV and YYDKDF (reference sequence). The J segment lost 3 bases and the V segment lost 1 base, leaving 2 bases of the junction unmatched. The CDR3 totals 14 residues. CDR3 DNA: TGTGCCACCAGCAGAGGACAGGGCTACTATGGCTACACCTTC. Residues: CATSRGQGYYGYTF.

V is TRBV28 and J is TRBJ2-5; either TRBD1 or TRBD2 may fit D (7 bases each). The CDR3 length is 14 residues. Germline-derived CDR1 and CDR2 are MDHEN and SYDVKM. Trimming pared 3 bases from V and 7 bases from J, leaving 15 bases between. The CDR3 reads CASSFQGGRGTQYF. The CDR3 DNA is TGTGCCAGCAGTTTTCAGGGGGGGAGAGGGACCCAGTACTTC. Complete variable domain (other parts from reference TRBV28 and TRBJ2-5): DVKVTQSSRYLVKRTGEKVFLECVQDMDHENMFWYRQDPGLGLRLIYFSYDVKMKEKGDIPEGYSVSREKKERFSLILESASTNQTSMYLCASSFQGGRGTQYFGPGTRLLVL.

This chain joins TRBV7-9 and TRBJ2-3; D is undetermined. CDR1 and CDR2 from the germline V gene are SEHNR and FQNEAQ (reference sequence). Trimming shortened V by 1 base and J by 3 bases, and 14 bases separated the two germline ends. CDR3 length: 16 residues. The DNA of the CDR3 is TGTGCCAGCAGCTTAGTGGGCAGGTCCTGGACAGATACGCAGTATTTT. It specifies CASSLVGRSWTDTQYF. Filled out from reference TRBV7-9 and TRBJ2-3, the complete variable domain reads DTGVSQNPRHKITKRGQNVTFRCDPISEHNRLYWYRQTLGQGPEFLTYFQNEAQLEKSRLLSDRFSAERPKGSFSTLEIQRTEQGDSAMYLCASSLVGRSWTDTQYFGPGTRLTVL.

The rearrangement uses TRBV28 and TRBJ2-7; D ambiguous. The CDR3 is 13 residues long. CDR1 is MDHEN, CDR2 SYDVKM, per germline. V was shortened by 2 bases and J by 6 bases, with 11 bases between the two germline ends. CDR3 amino acids: CASSLNQAPEQYF. The CDR3 DNA sequence: TGTGCCAGCAGTTTAAATCAGGCGCCCGAGCAGTACTTC.

The rearrangement links TRBV15 to TRBJ2-3; D is unresolved. The CDR3 is 14 amino acids. The V and J ends lost 0 bases and 6 bases respectively, with 10 bases between them. In germline, CDR1 is LNHNV, CDR2 YYDKDF (reference sequence). CDR3 protein: CATSRDRGVDTQYF. In nucleotides, the CDR3 is TGTGCCACCAGCAGAGATCGTGGAGTGGATACGCAGTATTTT.